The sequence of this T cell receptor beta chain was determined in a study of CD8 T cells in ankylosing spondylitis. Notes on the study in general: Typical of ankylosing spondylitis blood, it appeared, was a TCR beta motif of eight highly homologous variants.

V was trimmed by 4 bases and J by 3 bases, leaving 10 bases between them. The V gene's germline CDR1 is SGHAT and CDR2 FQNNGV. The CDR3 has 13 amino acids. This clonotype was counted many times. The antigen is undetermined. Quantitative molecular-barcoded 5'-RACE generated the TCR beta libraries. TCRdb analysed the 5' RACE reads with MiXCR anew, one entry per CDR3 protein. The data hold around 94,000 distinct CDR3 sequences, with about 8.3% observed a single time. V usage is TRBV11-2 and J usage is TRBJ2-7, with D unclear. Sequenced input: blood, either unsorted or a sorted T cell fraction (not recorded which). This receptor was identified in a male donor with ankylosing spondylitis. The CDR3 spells CASSSAQFYEQYF. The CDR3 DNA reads TGTGCCAGCAGCTCCGCCCAGTTCTACGAGCAGTACTTC.